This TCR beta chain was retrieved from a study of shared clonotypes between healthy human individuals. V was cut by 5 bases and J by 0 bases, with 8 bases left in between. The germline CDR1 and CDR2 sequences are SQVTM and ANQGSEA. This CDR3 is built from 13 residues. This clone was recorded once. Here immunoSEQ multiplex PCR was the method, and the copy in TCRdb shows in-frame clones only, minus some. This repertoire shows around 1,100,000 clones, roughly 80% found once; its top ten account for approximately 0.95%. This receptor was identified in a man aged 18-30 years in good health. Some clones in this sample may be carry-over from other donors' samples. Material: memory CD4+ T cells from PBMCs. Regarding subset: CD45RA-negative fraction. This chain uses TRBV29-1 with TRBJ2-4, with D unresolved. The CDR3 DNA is TGCAGCGTTTCCCCCCAAGCCAAAAACATTCAGTACTTC. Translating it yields CSVSPQAKNIQYF.